This TCR beta chain was found in a study of blood T cell repertoires in COVID-19. Study context: From the United States, Italy and Spain came samples of acute and convalescent COVID-19.

V lost 5 bases, J lost 3 bases, and 6 bases stayed unmatched. The germline gives CDR1 MNHEY, CDR2 SMNVEV (reference sequence). There are 14 residues in the CDR3. Original data processing: Estimated nucleated cell counts came from reference gene primer amplification. The table came from immunoSEQ multiplex PCR; TCRdb's copy has only in-frame clones and leaves some out. V and J calls and clone size are as listed in that table; D and trimming were resolved from the DNA. The top ten clones hold 11% of a sample with 150,000 to 200,000 clones, roughly four fifths of them seen once. What was sequenced was peripheral blood. This receptor was taken from a human donor in a cohort sampled during active COVID-19. This chain joins TRBV27 and TRBJ1-1, with 7 bases that match TRBD1. CDR3 loop: CASSRGRRDTEAFF. CDR3 sequence (DNA): TGTGCCAGCAGTAGGGGGCGCCGGGACACTGAAGCTTTCTTT.